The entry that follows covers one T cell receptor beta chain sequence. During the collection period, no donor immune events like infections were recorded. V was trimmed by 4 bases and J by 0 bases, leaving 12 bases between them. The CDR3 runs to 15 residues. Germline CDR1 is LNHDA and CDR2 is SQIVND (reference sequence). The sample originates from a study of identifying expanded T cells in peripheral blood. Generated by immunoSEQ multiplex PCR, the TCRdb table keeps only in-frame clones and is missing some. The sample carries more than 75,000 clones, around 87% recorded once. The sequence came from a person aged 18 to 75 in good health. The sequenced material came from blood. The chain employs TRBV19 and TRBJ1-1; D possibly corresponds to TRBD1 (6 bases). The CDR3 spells CASSKTGILNTEAFF. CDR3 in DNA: TGTGCCAGTAGTAAGACAGGAATCCTGAACACTGAAGCTTTCTTT.